This TCR beta chain is drawn from a study of CD8 T cells in Susac syndrome. Findings of the study overall: Peak Susac CD8+ clonal expansion occurred in TEMRA cells and active patients.

Blood CD8+ and CD4+ T cells underwent high-throughput TCR beta sequencing. Random hexamers were used to reverse transcribe the RNA input (roughly 0.5 to 1 ug). TCRdb re-analysed the immunoSEQ multiplex PCR reads in MiXCR, keeping a single row per CDR3 protein. The sample shows around 90,000 distinct CDR3 sequences, 96% of them seen only once. As for this clonotype: What it binds is unknown.

The germline V gene encodes CDR1 SGHAT and CDR2 FQNNGV. The junction had 14 bases not matched to a gene; V was cut back by 5 bases and J by 0 bases. The length of the CDR3 is 18 residues. The sample taken for sequencing was CD8+ T cells from PBMCs. This receptor was identified in a human donor with Susac syndrome. V and J are TRBV11-2 and TRBJ1-2; 8 nucleotides align to TRBD1. As DNA, the CDR3 is TGTGCCAGCAGCCTATCTCCGGGACAGGCCTTAGCTAACTATGGCTACACCTTC. This encodes CASSLSPGQALANYGYTF.